The present T cell receptor beta chain was sequenced within a study of blood T cell repertoires in COVID-19. Across the whole study: Samples of COVID-19 (acute and convalescent) were obtained from the United States, Italy and Spain. The cDNA or gDNA used as material had been derived from T cells, B-cell-depleted T cells, or PBMCs.

Here immunoSEQ multiplex PCR was the method, and the copy in TCRdb shows in-frame clones only, minus some. The table has around 150,000 clones, about 90% seen once. V was shortened by 2 bases and J by 2 bases, with 6 bases between the two germline ends. The CDR3 length is 13 residues. Per germline, CDR1 SGDLS and CDR2 YYNGEE. V is TRBV9 and J is TRBJ2-3; D is unresolved. The sequence was collected from a man in his fifties with active or convalescent COVID-19. The sequenced material came from peripheral blood. The CDR3 DNA sequence: TGTGCCAGCAGCGTCAGCGTCACAGATACGCAGTATTTT. This translates into CASSVSVTDTQYF.